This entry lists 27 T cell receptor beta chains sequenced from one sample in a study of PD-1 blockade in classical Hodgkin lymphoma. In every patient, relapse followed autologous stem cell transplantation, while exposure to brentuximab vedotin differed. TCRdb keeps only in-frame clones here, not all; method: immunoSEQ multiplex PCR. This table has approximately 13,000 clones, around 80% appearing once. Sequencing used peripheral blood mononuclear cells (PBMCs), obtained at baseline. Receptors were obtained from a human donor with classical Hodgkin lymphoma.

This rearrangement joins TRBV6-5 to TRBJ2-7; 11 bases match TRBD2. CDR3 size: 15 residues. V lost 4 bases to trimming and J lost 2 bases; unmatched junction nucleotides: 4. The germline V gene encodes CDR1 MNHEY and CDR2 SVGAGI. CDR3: CASSSSGRPPYEQYF. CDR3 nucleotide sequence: TGTGCCAGCAGTTCTAGCGGGAGGCCCCCCTACGAGCAGTACTTC.

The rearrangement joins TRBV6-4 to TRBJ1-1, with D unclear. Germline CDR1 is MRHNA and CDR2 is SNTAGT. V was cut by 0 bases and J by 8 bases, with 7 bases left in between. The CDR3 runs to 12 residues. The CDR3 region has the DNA TGTGCCAGCAGTGACTCGAACGGAGAAGCTTTCTTT. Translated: CASSDSNGEAFF.

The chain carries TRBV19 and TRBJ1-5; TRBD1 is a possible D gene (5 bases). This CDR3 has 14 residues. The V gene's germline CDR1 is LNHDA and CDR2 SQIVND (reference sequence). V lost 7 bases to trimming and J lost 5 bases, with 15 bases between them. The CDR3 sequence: CASNWRGGDQPQHF. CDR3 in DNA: TGTGCCAGTAACTGGAGGGGAGGGGATCAGCCCCAGCATTTT. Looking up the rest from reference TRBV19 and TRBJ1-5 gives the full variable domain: DGGITQSPKYLFRKEGQNVTLSCEQNLNHDAMYWYRQDPGQGLRLIYYSQIVNDFQKGDIAEGYSVSREKKESFPLTVTSAQKNPTAFYLCASNWRGGDQPQHFGDGTRLSIL.

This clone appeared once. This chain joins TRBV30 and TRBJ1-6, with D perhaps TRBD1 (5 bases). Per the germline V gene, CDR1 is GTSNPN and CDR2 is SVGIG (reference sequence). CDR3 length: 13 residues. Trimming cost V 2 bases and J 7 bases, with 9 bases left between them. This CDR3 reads CAWSQGSNSPLHF. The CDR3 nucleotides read TGTGCCTGGAGTCAGGGTAGCAATTCACCCCTCCACTTT.

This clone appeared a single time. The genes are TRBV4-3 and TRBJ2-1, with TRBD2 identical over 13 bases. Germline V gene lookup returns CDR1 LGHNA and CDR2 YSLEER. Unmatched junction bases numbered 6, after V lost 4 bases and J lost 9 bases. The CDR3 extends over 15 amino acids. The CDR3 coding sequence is TGCGCCAGCAGCCTCGGACTAGCGGGAGCCAGTGAGCAGTTCTTC. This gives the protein CASSLGLAGASEQFF.

CDR3 in amino acids: CASSSDKTGGAGANSPLHF. The CDR3 DNA reads TGCGCCAGCAGCTCCGATAAGACAGGGGGCGCGGGGGCTAATTCACCCCTCCACTTT. The V call is TRBV5-1, the J call TRBJ1-6, with TRBD1 identical over 10 bases. The CDR3 is 19 residues long. V lost 3 bases and J lost 6; bases outside the gene matches: 15. Germline CDR1 and CDR2: SGHRS and YFSETQ.

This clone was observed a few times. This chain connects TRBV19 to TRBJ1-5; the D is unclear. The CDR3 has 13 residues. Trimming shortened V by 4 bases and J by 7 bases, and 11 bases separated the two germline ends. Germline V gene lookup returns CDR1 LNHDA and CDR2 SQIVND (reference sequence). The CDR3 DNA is TGTGCCAGTAGTACCCGCGCGGACCAGCCCCAGCATTTT. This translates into CASSTRADQPQHF.

CDR3 in DNA: TGTGCCAGCAGCTTACCGTGGACCGAGGGTAATGAAAAACTGTTTTTT. Protein sequence: CASSLPWTEGNEKLFF. V usage is TRBV7-9 and J usage is TRBJ1-4; D not resolved. This CDR3 is 16 amino acids long. CDR1 and CDR2 from the germline V gene are SEHNR and FQNEAQ (reference sequence). V was pared by 2 bases and J by 4 bases, with 14 bases between.

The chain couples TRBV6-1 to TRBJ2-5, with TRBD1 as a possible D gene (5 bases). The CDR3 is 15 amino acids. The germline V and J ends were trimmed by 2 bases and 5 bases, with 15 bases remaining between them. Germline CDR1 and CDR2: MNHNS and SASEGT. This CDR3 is CASSEWGSFTETQYF. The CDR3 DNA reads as TGTGCCAGCAGTGAATGGGGCAGCTTCACTGAGACCCAGTACTTC.

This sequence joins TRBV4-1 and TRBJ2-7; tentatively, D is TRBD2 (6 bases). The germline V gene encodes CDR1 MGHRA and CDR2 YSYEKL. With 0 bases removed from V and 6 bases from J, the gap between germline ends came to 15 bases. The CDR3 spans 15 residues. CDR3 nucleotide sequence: TGCGCCAGCAGCCAAGACGTCACTAGCCCTATCGAGCAGTACTTC. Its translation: CASSQDVTSPIEQYF.

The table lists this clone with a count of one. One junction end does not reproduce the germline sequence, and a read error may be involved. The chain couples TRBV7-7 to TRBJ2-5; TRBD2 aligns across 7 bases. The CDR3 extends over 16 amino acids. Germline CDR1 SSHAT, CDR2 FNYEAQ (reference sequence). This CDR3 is CASSLGVAGFKETQYF. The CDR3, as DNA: TGTGCTAGCAGCTTGGGGGTAGCGGGCTTTAAAGAGACCCAGTACTTC.

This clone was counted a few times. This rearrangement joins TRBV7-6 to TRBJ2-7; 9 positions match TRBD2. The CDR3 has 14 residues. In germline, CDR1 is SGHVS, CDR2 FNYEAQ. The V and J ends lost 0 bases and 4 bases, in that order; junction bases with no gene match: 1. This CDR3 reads CASSLALAGYEQYF. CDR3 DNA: TGTGCCAGCAGCTTAGCGCTAGCGGGGTACGAGCAGTACTTC.

The CDR3 loop reads CASSPSGRGYNEQFF. CDR3 bases: TGTGCCAGCAGCCCAAGCGGGAGGGGTTACAATGAGCAGTTCTTC. This chain links TRBV11-3 with TRBJ2-1, with 10 positions matching TRBD2. The CDR3 is 15 amino acids. Germline loops: CDR1 SGHNT, CDR2 YENEEA. The J segment lost 4 bases and the V segment lost 5 bases, leaving 5 bases of the junction unmatched. Drawing the rest from reference TRBV11-3 and TRBJ2-1, the complete variable domain is EAGVVQSPRYKIIEKKQPVAFWCNPISGHNTLYWYLQNLGQGPELLIRYENEEAVDDSQLPKDRFSAERLKGVDSTLKIQPAELGDSAVYLCASSPSGRGYNEQFFGPGTRLTVL.

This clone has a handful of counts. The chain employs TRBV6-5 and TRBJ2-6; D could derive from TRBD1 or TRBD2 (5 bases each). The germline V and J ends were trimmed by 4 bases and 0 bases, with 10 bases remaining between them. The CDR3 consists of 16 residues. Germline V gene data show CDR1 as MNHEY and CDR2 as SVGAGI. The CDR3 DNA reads TGTGCCAGCAGTTTGCAGGGAGTCTCTGGGGCCAACGTCCTGACTTTC. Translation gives CASSLQGVSGANVLTF.

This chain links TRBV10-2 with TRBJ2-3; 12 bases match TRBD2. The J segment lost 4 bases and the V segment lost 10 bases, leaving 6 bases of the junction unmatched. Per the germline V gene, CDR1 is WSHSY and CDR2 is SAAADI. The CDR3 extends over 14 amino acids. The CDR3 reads CATGLAGSPDTQYF. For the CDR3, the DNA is TGCGCCACCGGACTAGCGGGAAGCCCAGATACGCAGTATTTT.

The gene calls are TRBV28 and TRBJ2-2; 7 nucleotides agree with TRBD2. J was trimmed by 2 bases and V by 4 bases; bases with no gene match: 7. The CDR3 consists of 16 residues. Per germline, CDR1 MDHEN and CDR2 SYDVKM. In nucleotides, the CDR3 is TGTGCCAGCAGTTATTCCAGCGGGGTCAACACCGGGGAGCTGTTTTTT. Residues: CASSYSSGVNTGELFF.

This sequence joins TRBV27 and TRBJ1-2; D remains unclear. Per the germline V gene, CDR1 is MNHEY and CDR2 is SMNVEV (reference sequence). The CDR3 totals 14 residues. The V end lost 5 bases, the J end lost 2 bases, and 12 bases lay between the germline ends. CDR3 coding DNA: TGTGCCAGCAGTCCCTATCAACAGAACTATGGCTACACCTTC. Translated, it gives CASSPYQQNYGYTF.

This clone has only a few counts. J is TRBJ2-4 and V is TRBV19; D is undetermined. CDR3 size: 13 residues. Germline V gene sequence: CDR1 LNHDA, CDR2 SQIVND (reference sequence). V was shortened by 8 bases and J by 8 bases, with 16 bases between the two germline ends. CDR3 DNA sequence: TGTGCCAGTCAGGCTCGCCTGGGCGACATTCAGTACTTC. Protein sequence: CASQARLGDIQYF. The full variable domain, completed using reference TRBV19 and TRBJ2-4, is DGGITQSPKYLFRKEGQNVTLSCEQNLNHDAMYWYRQDPGQGLRLIYYSQIVNDFQKGDIAEGYSVSREKKESFPLTVTSAQKNPTAFYLCASQARLGDIQYFGAGTRLSVL.

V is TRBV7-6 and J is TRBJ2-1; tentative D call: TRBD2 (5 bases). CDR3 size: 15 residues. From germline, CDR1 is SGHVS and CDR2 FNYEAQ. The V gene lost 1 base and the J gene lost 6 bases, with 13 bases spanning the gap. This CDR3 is CASSLGPGWSNEQFF. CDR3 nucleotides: TGTGCCAGCAGCTTAGGCCCGGGATGGTCCAATGAGCAGTTCTTC.

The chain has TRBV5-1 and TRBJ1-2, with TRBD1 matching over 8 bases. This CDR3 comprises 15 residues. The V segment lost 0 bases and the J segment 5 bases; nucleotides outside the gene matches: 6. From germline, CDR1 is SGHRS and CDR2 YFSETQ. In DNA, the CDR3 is TGCGCCAGCAGCTTGGAACAGGGGGGGTTTTATGGCTACACCTTC. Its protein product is CASSLEQGGFYGYTF.

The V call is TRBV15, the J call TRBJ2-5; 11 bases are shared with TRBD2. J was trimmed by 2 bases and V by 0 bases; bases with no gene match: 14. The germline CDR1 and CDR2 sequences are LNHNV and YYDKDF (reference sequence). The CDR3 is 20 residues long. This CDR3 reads CATSRDLFYSGGARQETQYF. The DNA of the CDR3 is TGTGCCACCAGCAGAGATCTTTTTTATAGCGGGGGGGCCAGGCAAGAGACCCAGTACTTC.

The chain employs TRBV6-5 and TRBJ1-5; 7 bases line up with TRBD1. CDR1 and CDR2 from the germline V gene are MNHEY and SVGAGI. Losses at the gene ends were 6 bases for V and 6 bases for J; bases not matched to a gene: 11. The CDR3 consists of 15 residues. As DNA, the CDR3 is TGTGCCAGCAGCCCAATCGACAGGGTTGGTCAGCCCCAGCATTTT. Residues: CASSPIDRVGQPQHF.

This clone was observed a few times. The CDR3 DNA reads as TGTGCCAGCAGACCTAACTCATTACAGACCTACGAGCAGTACTTC. Translated: CASRPNSLQTYEQYF. This chain joins TRBV2 and TRBJ2-7; D gene uncertain. The V end was cut by 6 bases, the J end by 2 bases, with 17 bases between. The CDR3 spans 15 residues. The germline V gene has CDR1 SNHLY and CDR2 FYNNEI. Supplemented by reference TRBV2 and TRBJ2-7, the full variable domain reads EPEVTQTPSHQVTQMGQEVILRCVPISNHLYFYWYRQILGQKVEFLVSFYNNEISEKSEIFDDQFSVERPDGSNFTLKIRSTKLEDSAMYFCASRPNSLQTYEQYFGPGTRLTVT.

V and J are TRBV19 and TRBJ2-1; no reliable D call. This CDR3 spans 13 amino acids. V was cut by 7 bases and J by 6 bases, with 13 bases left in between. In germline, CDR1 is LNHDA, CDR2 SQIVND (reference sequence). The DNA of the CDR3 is TGTGCCAGTACGGCCAATAGAGGCAATGAGCAGTTCTTC. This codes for CASTANRGNEQFF.

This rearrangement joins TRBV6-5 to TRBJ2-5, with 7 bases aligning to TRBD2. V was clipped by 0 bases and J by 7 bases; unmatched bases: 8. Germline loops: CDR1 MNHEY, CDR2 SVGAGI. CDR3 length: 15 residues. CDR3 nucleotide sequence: TGTGCCAGCAGTTACTCGCCAGGTTTAGCGGGGACCCAGTACTTC. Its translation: CASSYSPGLAGTQYF.

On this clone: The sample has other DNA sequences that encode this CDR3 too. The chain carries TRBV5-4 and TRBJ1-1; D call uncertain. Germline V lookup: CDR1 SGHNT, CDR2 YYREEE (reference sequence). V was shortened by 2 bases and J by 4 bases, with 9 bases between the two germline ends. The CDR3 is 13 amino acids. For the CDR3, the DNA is TGTGCCAGCAGCTTTAACGGCGGCACTGAAGCTTTCTTT. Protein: CASSFNGGTEAFF.

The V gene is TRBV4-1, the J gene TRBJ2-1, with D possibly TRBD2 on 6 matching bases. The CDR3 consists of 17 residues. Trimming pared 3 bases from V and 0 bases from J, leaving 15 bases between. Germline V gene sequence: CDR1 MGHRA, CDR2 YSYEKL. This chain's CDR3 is CASSQHPSDSSYNEQFF. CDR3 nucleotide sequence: TGCGCCAGCAGCCAGCACCCTAGCGACAGCTCCTACAATGAGCAGTTCTTC.